These 9 T cell receptor beta chains were all obtained from the same sample, sequenced in a study of blood T cell repertoires in COVID-19. Repertoires were generated with immunoSEQ multiplex PCR, while TCRdb's copy carries only in-frame clones and drops some. The table records a few hundred thousand clones, just under 90% of them present only once. The specimen sequenced was PBMCs or T cells enriched from blood (not recorded which). These receptors were taken from a woman between 45 and 60 years old who had been exposed to COVID-19.

The chain recombines TRBV21-1 with TRBJ2-3; TRBD1, as called in the table, went unchecked against the DNA. TRBV21-1 is termed a pseudogene. This CDR3 region has 15 residues. The CDR3, as DNA: TGTGCCAGCAGCAAAGCCCACGGACAGGACTATACGCAGTATTTT. Residues: CASSKAHGQDYTQYF.

The genes are TRBV2 and TRBJ2-3, with TRBD1 matching 7 bases. The germline CDR1 and CDR2 sequences are SNHLY and FYNNEI. Trimming took 7 bases from V and 3 from J; bases not matched to a gene: 1. The CDR3 is made up of 12 amino acids. CDR3 amino acids: CASTTGTDTQYF. For the CDR3, the DNA is TGTGCCAGCACGACAGGGACAGATACGCAGTATTTT.

The chain carries TRBV5-4 and TRBJ2-7; 9 nucleotides match TRBD1. Germline loops: CDR1 SGHNT, CDR2 YYREEE (reference sequence). The CDR3 is made up of 14 amino acids. With 0 bases clipped from V and 7 bases from J, the junction kept 5 bases outside the gene matches. This CDR3 is CASSLGGTGQEQYF. CDR3 DNA sequence: TGTGCCAGCAGCTTGGGCGGGACAGGGCAAGAGCAGTACTTC.

The gene calls are TRBV10-3 and TRBJ1-5; 7 bases match TRBD1. The ends lost 5 bases at V and 0 bases at J; junction bases unmatched: 4. Germline lookup yields CDR1 ENHRY and CDR2 SYGVKD. The CDR3 runs 15 residues. The DNA for the CDR3 is TGTGCCATCAGTAAAACAGGGGTTAGCAATCAGCCCCAGCATTTT. It codes for CAISKTGVSNQPQHF.

The sample holds one count of this clone. This chain links TRBV29-1 with TRBJ2-1; 7 nucleotides line up with TRBD1. The V segment lost 7 bases and the J segment 7 bases; nucleotides outside the gene matches: 13. Germline lookup yields CDR1 SQVTM and CDR2 ANQGSEA. The CDR3 spans 14 residues. The CDR3 sequence: CSAALGTAGNEQFF. The CDR3 DNA reads as TGCAGCGCTGCCCTTGGGACAGCAGGAAATGAGCAGTTCTTC.

The chain combines TRBV29-1 with TRBJ1-6; 8 bases line up with TRBD1. The CDR3 has 13 amino acids. V lost 5 bases, J lost 13 bases, and 10 bases stayed unmatched. Germline V gene lookup returns CDR1 SQVTM and CDR2 ANQGSEA. The CDR3 DNA reads TGCAGCGTTCAGGACAGGGACCATATGCCCCTCCACTTT. This encodes CSVQDRDHMPLHF.

The chain is built from TRBV27 and TRBJ1-6; D is unclear. The germline V gene encodes CDR1 MNHEY and CDR2 SMNVEV (reference sequence). With 5 bases removed from V and 5 bases from J, the gap between germline ends came to 13 bases. There are 15 residues in the CDR3. The CDR3 DNA is TGTGCCAGCAGTAAGGGCCCGGGAGATAATTCACCCCTCCACTTT. Translated, it gives CASSKGPGDNSPLHF.

This clone was seen a few times. This chain links TRBV11-2 with TRBJ1-1; 7 bases map to TRBD1. The junction had 4 bases not matched to a gene; V was cut back by 2 bases and J by 4 bases. Germline V gene sequence: CDR1 SGHAT, CDR2 FQNNGV. There are 14 residues in the CDR3. In DNA, the CDR3 is TGTGCCAGCAGCTTAAGGGGGCGGGCCACTGAAGCTTTCTTT. Translation: CASSLRGRATEAFF.

This clone was seen just once. This sequence joins TRBV20-1 and TRBJ1-5; D is unresolved. The CDR3 contains 18 residues. Trimming took off 3 bases at V and 4 bases at J, with 25 bases between the two ends. Germline CDR1 reads DFQATT; CDR2 reads SNEGSKA (reference sequence). The CDR3 here is CSASKVVGGPEWNQPQHF. The CDR3 DNA reads TGCAGTGCTAGTAAAGTGGTAGGAGGGCCCGAGTGGAATCAGCCCCAGCATTTT.